Listed below are T cell receptor beta chains from one sample, sequenced in a study of identical twins. TCRdb redid the calling of the 5' RACE reads with MiXCR, one entry per CDR3 protein. The sample holds about 690,000 distinct CDR3 sequences, around 6% seen once. Sequencing was performed on naive T cells sorted from blood. These TCRs come from a man in his late teens or twenties in good health. Each CDR3 is given with its conserved first and last residue. The D gene is left open where the match is weak. The size entry is marked missing in some rows and otherwise reads once, few, many or a size class.

v_call	clone_size	j_call	d_call	cdr3_aa	cdr3_nt
TRBV7-2	many	TRBJ2-4	NA	CASSRTILRDFQYF	TGTGCCAGCAGCCGTACGATACTCCGGGACTTCCAGTACTTC
TRBV6-2/TRBV6-3	NA	TRBJ2-1	TRBD2	CASSYASGDNEQFF	TGTGCCAGCAGTTACGCTAGCGGTGACAATGAGCAGTTCTTC
TRBV7-9	once	TRBJ1-2	NA	CASSLGADYGYTF	TGTGCCAGCAGCTTAGGGGCGGACTATGGCTACACCTTC
TRBV12-3/TRBV12-4	few	TRBJ2-3	NA	CASSPPYGGTSDTQYF	TGTGCCAGCAGCCCACCATATGGCGGCACATCGGATACGCAGTATTTT
TRBV5-5	many	TRBJ2-1	NA	CASSLDRPNYNEQFF	TGTGCCAGCAGCTTGGACAGGCCGAACTACAATGAGCAGTTCTTC
TRBV12-3/TRBV12-4	many	TRBJ2-1	TRBD2	CASFGPGLAGGSYNEQFF	TGTGCCAGTTTTGGCCCGGGACTAGCGGGAGGGTCCTACAATGAGCAGTTCTTC
TRBV12-3/TRBV12-4	NA	TRBJ1-5	TRBD1	CASSRDRGLIGQPQHF	TGTGCCAGCAGTCGGGACAGGGGGCTTATTGGTCAGCCCCAGCATTTT
TRBV15	many	TRBJ1-2	NA	CATSRVGEVNYGYTF	TGTGCCACCAGCAGAGTTGGGGAGGTTAACTATGGCTACACCTTC
TRBV6-5	many	TRBJ2-7	NA	CASSYSSGRSYEQYF	TGTGCCAGCAGTTACTCGAGTGGGCGCTCCTACGAGCAGTACTTC
TRBV3-1	few	TRBJ2-1	TRBD2	CASSQELLAGVNEQFF	TGTGCCAGCAGCCAAGAGTTACTAGCGGGGGTAAATGAGCAGTTCTTC
TRBV11-2	NA	TRBJ1-2	TRBD1	CASSSWTGIDGYTF	TGTGCCAGCAGCAGTTGGACAGGGATCGATGGCTACACCTTC
TRBV5-6	many	TRBJ2-3	TRBD2	CASSPGLAGDTQYF	TGTGCCAGCAGCCCTGGACTAGCGGGAGATACGCAGTATTTT
TRBV12-3/TRBV12-4	many	TRBJ1-5	NA	CASSLGGGGNQPQHF	TGTGCCAGCAGTTTGGGGGGAGGAGGCAATCAGCCCCAGCATTTT
TRBV4-1	few	TRBJ2-2	TRBD1	CASSQETGAGELFF	TGCGCCAGCAGCCAGGAGACAGGGGCCGGGGAGCTGTTTTTT
TRBV5-5	NA	TRBJ2-1	TRBD1	CASQTPGQGYNEQFF	TGTGCCAGCCAAACCCCGGGACAGGGGTACAATGAGCAGTTCTTC
TRBV20-1	few	TRBJ2-7	NA	CSAEGGGQVSSYEQYF	TGCAGTGCTGAGGGGGGGGGACAGGTTTCCTCCTACGAGCAGTACTTC
TRBV27	many	TRBJ2-1	TRBD2	CASSPGTRRNEQFF	TGTGCCAGCAGTCCGGGGACTAGAAGAAATGAGCAGTTCTTC
TRBV7-2	NA	TRBJ1-1	TRBD1	CASSLRQGALGTEAFF	TGTGCCAGCAGCTTACGACAGGGGGCTTTGGGCACTGAAGCTTTCTTT
TRBV6-2/TRBV6-3	many	TRBJ2-1	NA	CASSFGGGLAYNEQFF	TGTGCCAGCAGTTTTGGAGGGGGGTTAGCCTACAATGAGCAGTTCTTC
TRBV29-1	once	TRBJ2-1	TRBD2	CSGGQTNGRASTQFF	TGCAGCGGCGGGCAGACTAACGGGAGGGCATCGACTCAGTTCTTC
TRBV10-3	NA	TRBJ1-4	NA	CATRDTSEKLFF	TGTGCCACCCGGGACACGAGTGAAAAACTGTTTTTT
TRBV7-9	NA	TRBJ2-7	NA	CASSLSRAGPTYEQYF	TGTGCCAGCAGCTTATCCAGGGCAGGGCCAACCTACGAGCAGTACTTC
TRBV14	NA	TRBJ1-2	NA	CASSALRVEGYTF	TGTGCCAGCAGCGCATTAAGGGTTGAAGGCTACACCTTC